The clone carrying this T cell receptor (beta chain) rates as large. Its antigen is unknown. The sample originates from a study of spatial heterogeneity in lung cancer. Findings and caveats of the study: Mutation tallies in tumors tracked expanded intratumoral alpha and beta TCR counts. The estimate shows that only approximately 7% of tumor T cells were covered for alpha and approximately 13% for beta chains.

Indicated time point: sample taken at primary tumor resection. Each TCR cDNA molecule bore a unique molecular identifier. TCRdb ran MiXCR on the 5' RACE reads and lists one entry per CDR3 protein. Of 3,000 or so distinct CDR3 sequences in the sample, 6% to 7% were seen once. Germline V gene sequence: CDR1 LGHDT, CDR2 YNNKEL (reference sequence). This CDR3 has 15 residues. V gave up 5 bases and J gave up 0 bases, with 8 bases separating them. The TCR originated in a male donor with early-stage non-small cell lung cancer. This specimen consisted of lung tumor tissue, obtained at surgery. This sequence joins TRBV3-1 and TRBJ2-6; D not certain. The CDR3 loop reads CASSSSRSGANVLTF. The CDR3 bases are TGTGCCAGCAGCTCTAGTCGCTCTGGGGCCAACGTCCTGACTTTC.